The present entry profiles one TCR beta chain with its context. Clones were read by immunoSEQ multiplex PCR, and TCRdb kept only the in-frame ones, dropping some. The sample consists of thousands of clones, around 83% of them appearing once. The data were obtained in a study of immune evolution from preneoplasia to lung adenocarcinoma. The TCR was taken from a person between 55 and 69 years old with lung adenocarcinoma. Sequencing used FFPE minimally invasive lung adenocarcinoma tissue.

The CDR3 DNA reads TGTGCCAGCAGTTTCGGCCTAGCGGGAGACTATCAGAACCCCGGTGAGCAGTTCTTC. Translating gives CASSFGLAGDYQNPGEQFF. V gene TRBV27 combines with J gene TRBJ2-1, with 10 nucleotides matching TRBD2. The V gene's germline CDR1 is MNHEY and CDR2 SMNVEV (reference sequence). Trimming took 3 bases from V and 9 from J; bases not matched to a gene: 20. This CDR3 spans 19 amino acids.